This record covers a single T cell receptor beta chain. Per the study methods: Amplification from reference gene primers served as the basis for estimated nucleated cell counts. Assay used: immunoSEQ multiplex PCR; TCRdb lists only in-frame clones, some missing. That table gives V, J and clone size, and the DNA gave D and trimming. The sample carries roughly 63,000 clones, 88% recorded once. The data were taken from a study of blood T cell repertoires in COVID-19. Study information: Samples taken during acute and convalescent COVID-19 were collected in the United States, Italy and Spain. Nucleic acid was either cDNA or gDNA, and it came from T cells, B-cell-depleted T cells, or PBMCs.

The length of the CDR3 is 14 residues. CDR1 is SGHAT and CDR2 is FQNNGV in the germline V gene. Trimming removed 7 bases from V and 4 bases from J, with 17 bases in between. The source of this sequence is a human donor in a cohort sampled during active COVID-19. This sequence joins TRBV11-2 and TRBJ2-7; D is perhaps TRBD2 (6 bases). The sequenced sample consisted of peripheral blood. For the CDR3, the DNA is TGTGCCAGCACCCGCGTCGGGGGTTTTTACGAGCAGTACTTC. It encodes CASTRVGGFYEQYF.